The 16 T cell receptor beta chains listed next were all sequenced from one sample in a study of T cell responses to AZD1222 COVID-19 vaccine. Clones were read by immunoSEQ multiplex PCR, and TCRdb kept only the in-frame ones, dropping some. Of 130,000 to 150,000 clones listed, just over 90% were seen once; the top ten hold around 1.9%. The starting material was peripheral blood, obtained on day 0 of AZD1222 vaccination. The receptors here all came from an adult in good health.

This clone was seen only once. CDR3 bases: TGTGCCAGCAGCTTAGCAGTAGGGTTGATGGATGAGCAGTTCTTC. This encodes CASSLAVGLMDEQFF. This sequence joins TRBV7-3 and TRBJ2-1, with no clear D. Trimming cost V 2 bases and J 8 bases, with 16 bases left between them. The CDR3 loop spans 15 amino acids. Germline V gene sequence: CDR1 SGHTA, CDR2 FQGTGA.

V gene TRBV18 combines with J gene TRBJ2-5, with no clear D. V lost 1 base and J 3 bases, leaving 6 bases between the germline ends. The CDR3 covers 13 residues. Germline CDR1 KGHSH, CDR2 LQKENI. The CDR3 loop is CASSPHKKETQYF. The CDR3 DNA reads TGTGCCAGCTCACCACATAAGAAAGAGACCCAGTACTTC.

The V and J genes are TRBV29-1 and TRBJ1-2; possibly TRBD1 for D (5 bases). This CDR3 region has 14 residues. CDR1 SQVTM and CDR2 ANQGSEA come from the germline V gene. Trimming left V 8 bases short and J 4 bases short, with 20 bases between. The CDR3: CSIVSGADSYGYTF. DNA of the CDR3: TGCAGCATTGTCTCCGGGGCAGACTCCTATGGCTACACCTTC.

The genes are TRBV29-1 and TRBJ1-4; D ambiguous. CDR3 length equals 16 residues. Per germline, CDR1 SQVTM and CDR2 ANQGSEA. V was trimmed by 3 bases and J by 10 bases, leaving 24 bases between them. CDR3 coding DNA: TGCAGCGTTGACAAAACCGGATTCAGCTATGATGGAAAACTGTTTTTT. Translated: CSVDKTGFSYDGKLFF.

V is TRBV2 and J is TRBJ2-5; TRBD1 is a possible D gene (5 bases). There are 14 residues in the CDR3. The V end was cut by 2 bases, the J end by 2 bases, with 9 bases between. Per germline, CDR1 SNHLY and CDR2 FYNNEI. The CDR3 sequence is CASSERGGQETQYF. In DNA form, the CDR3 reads TGTGCCAGCAGTGAAAGGGGTGGGCAAGAGACCCAGTACTTC. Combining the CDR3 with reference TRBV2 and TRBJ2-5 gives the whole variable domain EPEVTQTPSHQVTQMGQEVILRCVPISNHLYFYWYRQILGQKVEFLVSFYNNEISEKSEIFDDQFSVERPDGSNFTLKIRSTKLEDSAMYFCASSERGGQETQYFGPGTRLLVL.

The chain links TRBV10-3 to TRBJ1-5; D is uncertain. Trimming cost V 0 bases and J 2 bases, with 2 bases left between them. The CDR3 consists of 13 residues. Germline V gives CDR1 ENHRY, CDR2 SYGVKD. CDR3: CAISESGNQPQHF. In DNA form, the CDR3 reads TGTGCCATCAGTGAGTCCGGCAATCAGCCCCAGCATTTT.

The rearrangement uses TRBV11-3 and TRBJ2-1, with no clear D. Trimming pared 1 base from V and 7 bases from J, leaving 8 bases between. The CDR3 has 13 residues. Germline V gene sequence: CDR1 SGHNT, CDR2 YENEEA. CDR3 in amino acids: CASSLGPNNEQFF. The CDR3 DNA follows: TGTGCCAGCAGCTTAGGCCCTAATAATGAGCAGTTCTTC. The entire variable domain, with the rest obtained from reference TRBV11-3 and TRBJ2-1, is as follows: EAGVVQSPRYKIIEKKQPVAFWCNPISGHNTLYWYLQNLGQGPELLIRYENEEAVDDSQLPKDRFSAERLKGVDSTLKIQPAELGDSAVYLCASSLGPNNEQFFGPGTRLTVL.

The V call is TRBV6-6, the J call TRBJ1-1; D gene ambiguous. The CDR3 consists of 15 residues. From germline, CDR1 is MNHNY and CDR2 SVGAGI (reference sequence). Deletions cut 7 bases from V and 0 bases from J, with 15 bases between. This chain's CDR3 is CASTAGSRVNTEAFF. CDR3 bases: TGTGCCAGCACCGCCGGCTCCCGGGTGAACACTGAAGCTTTCTTT.

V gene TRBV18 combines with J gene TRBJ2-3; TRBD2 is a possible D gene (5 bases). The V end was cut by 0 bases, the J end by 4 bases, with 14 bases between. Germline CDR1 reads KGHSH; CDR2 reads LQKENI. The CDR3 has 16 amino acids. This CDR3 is CASSPPGSGSSDTQYF. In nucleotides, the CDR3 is TGTGCCAGCTCACCACCTGGATCGGGGAGTTCAGATACGCAGTATTTT. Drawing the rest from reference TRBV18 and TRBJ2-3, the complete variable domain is NAGVMQNPRHLVRRRGQEARLRCSPMKGHSHVYWYRQLPEEGLKFMVYLQKENIIDESGMPKERFSAEFPKEGPSILRIQQVVRGDSAAYFCASSPPGSGSSDTQYFGPGTRLTVL.

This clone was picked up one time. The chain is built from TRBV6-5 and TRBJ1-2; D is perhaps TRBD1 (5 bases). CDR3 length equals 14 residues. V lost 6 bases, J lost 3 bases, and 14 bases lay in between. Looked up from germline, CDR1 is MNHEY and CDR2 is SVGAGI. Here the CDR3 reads CASSPDMRHYGYTF. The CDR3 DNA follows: TGTGCCAGCAGCCCGGACATGCGACACTATGGCTACACCTTC.

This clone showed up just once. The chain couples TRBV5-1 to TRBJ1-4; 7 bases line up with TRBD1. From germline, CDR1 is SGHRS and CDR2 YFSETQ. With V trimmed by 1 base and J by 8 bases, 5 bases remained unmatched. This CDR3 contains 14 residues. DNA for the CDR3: TGCGCCAGCAGCTTGCAGGGGGTCGAGGAAAAACTGTTTTTT. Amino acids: CASSLQGVEEKLFF.

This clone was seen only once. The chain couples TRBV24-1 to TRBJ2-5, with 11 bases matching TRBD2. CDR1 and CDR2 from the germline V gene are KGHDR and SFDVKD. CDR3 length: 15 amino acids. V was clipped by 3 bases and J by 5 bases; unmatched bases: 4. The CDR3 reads CATSDLAGGRETQYF. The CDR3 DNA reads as TGTGCCACCAGTGATCTAGCGGGAGGTAGGGAGACCCAGTACTTC.

The CDR3: CATSRGSSDGYTF. The CDR3 coding sequence is TGTGCCACCAGCAGAGGGAGCAGTGATGGCTACACCTTC. The chain joins TRBV15 to TRBJ1-2; D call uncertain. Germline V gene lookup returns CDR1 LNHNV and CDR2 YYDKDF (reference sequence). Trimming took off 1 base at V and 6 bases at J, with 9 bases between the two ends. The CDR3 runs to 13 residues. Together with reference TRBV15 and TRBJ1-2, the CDR3 gives the full variable domain: DAMVIQNPRYQVTQFGKPVTLSCSQTLNHNVMYWYQQKSSQAPKLLFHYYDKDFNNEADTPDNFQSRRPNTSFCFLDIRSPGLGDTAMYLCATSRGSSDGYTFGSGTRLTVV.

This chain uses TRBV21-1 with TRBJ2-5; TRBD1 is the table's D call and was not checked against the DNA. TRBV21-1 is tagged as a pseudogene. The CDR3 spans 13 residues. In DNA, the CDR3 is TGTGCCAGCAGCAAGGGGGCGCGGGAGACCCAGTACTTC. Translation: CASSKGARETQYF.

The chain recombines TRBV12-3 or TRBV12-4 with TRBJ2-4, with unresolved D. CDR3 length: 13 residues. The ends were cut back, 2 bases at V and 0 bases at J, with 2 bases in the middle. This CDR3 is CASSLQAKNIQYF. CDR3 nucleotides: TGTGCCAGCAGTTTACAAGCCAAAAACATTCAGTACTTC.

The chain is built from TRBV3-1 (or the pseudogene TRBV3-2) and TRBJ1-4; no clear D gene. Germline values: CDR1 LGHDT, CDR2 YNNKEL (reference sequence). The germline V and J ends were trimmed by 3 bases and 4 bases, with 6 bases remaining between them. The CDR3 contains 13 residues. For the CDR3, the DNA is TGTGCCAGCAGCCATAGGGATAATGAAAAACTGTTTTTT. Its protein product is CASSHRDNEKLFF.